This paragraph reports one T cell receptor (beta chain). What it binds is not known. At one end the junction does not follow the germline gene, possibly because of a read error. These data come from a study of post-analysis software for immune sequencing data. Background on the study: Relapsing-remitting, secondary progressive and progressive-relapsing multiple sclerosis courses were included.

There are 18 residues in the CDR3. Per germline, CDR1 SGHRS and CDR2 YFSETQ. General observations from the study: Four or five TRBV segments, TRBV5-6, TRBV5-1 and TRBV20-1 among them, were found more frequent in patients than controls.

Presence of unique molecular identifiers characterized the TCR beta cDNA libraries. TCRdb re-analysed the PCR reads in MiXCR, keeping a single row per CDR3 protein. The sample yields some 690,000 distinct CDR3 sequences, 25% to 30% seen once. The specimen sequenced was blood. This sequence originates from a girl aged 10 to 17 with multiple sclerosis. The V gene is TRBV5-1, the J gene TRBJ2-6; weak D call: TRBD2 (6 bases). The CDR3 protein is CANSLNTGRGTGANVLTF. CDR3 in DNA: TGCGCCAACAGCTTGAATACCGGACGGGGGACTGGGGCCAACGTCCTGACTTTC. Variable domain in full (rest from reference TRBV5-1 and TRBJ2-6): KAGVTQTPRYLIKTRGQQVTLSCSPISGHRSVSWYQQTPGQGLQFLFEYFSETQRNKGNFPGRFSGRQFSNSRSEMNVSTLELGDSALYLCANSLNTGRGTGANVLTFGAGSRLTVL.